A selection of T cell receptor beta chains follows, all from one sample in a study of T-cell reconstitution after alpha-beta-depleted transplantation in children. TCRdb re-analysed the PCR reads in MiXCR, keeping a single row per CDR3 protein. The table includes a few hundred thousand distinct CDR3 sequences, more than 20% detected once. Sample: PBMCs, taken before TCRalphabeta/CD19-depleted stem cell transplant. The receptors were gathered from a boy under two years old with Wiskott-Aldrich syndrome, due to receive a stem cell transplant. The CDR3 runs from the conserved cysteine through the conserved F or W. The D gene is left open where the match is weak. Clone size is not always given. Where it is, it says once, few, many or a class for expanded clones.

clone_size	cdr3_length	d_call	v_call	j_call	cdr3_aa	cdr3_nt
.	16	.	TRBV9	TRBJ2-1	CASSDTKGAPYNEQFF	TGTGCCAGCAGCGACACCAAGGGAGCGCCCTACAATGAGCAGTTCTTC
few	17	TRBD1	TRBV5-1	TRBJ1-2	CASSPRDRGRSSVGYTF	TGCGCCAGCAGCCCTCGGGACAGGGGTCGATCCTCCGTCGGCTACACCTTC
.	15	.	TRBV5-1	TRBJ2-1	CASSLVEGIRNEQFF	TGCGCCAGCAGCTTGGTGGAGGGAATAAGGAATGAGCAGTTCTTC
.	14	.	TRBV12-3/TRBV12-4	TRBJ2-5	CASSLIRGAETQYF	TGTGCCAGCAGTTTAATTCGAGGGGCAGAGACCCAGTACTTC
.	14	.	TRBV12-3/TRBV12-4	TRBJ2-7	CASSLVAATGEQYF	TGTGCCAGCAGTTTAGTAGCGGCGACTGGGGAGCAGTACTTC
.	15	.	TRBV5-4	TRBJ2-7	CASSPARGFTYEQYF	TGTGCCAGCAGCCCCGCGCGCGGGTTTACCTACGAGCAGTACTTC
.	19	TRBD1	TRBV5-1	TRBJ2-6	CASSLALDRVGSGANVLTF	TGCGCCAGCAGCTTGGCTTTGGACAGGGTCGGCTCTGGGGCCAACGTCCTGACTTTC
once	16	TRBD2	TRBV12-3/TRBV12-4	TRBJ2-1	CASSYKTSGSVYEQFF	TGTGCCAGCAGTTACAAGACTAGCGGGAGCGTCTATGAGCAGTTCTTC
few	15	.	TRBV5-1	TRBJ2-5	CASSLHQGNQETQYF	TGCGCCAGCAGCTTGCACCAGGGGAACCAAGAGACCCAGTACTTC
.	14	.	TRBV20-1	TRBJ1-4	CSARDLGSREKLFF	TGCAGTGCTAGAGATCTAGGGAGCCGTGAAAAACTGTTTTTT
.	16	TRBD2	TRBV4-2	TRBJ2-3	CASSQDPWEGTDTQYF	TGTGCCAGCAGCCAAGATCCGTGGGAGGGAACAGATACGCAGTATTTT
.	18	TRBD2	TRBV20-1	TRBJ2-4	CSAARLAGLGGAKNIQYF	TGCAGTGCCGCTCGACTAGCGGGATTAGGGGGAGCCAAAAACATTCAGTACTTC